These 30 T cell receptor beta chains share one sample of origin, sequenced in a study of T cells expressing NK-cell markers. With the 5' RACE reads reprocessed, TCRdb shows one record per CDR3 protein and no DNA. Found here are a few hundred thousand distinct CDR3 sequences; the top ten clones hold approximately 4%. Sequencing used blood T cells: a sorted CD56 or NKG2C T cell subset, CD4+ or CD8+ T cells, or bulk PBMC T cells (not recorded which). The origin of the receptors is a man younger than 30 in good health.

The rearrangement links TRBV5-1 to TRBJ2-1; TCRdb returns TRBD2, unconfirmable since there is no DNA. This CDR3 has 17 amino acids. Germline loops: CDR1 SGHRS, CDR2 YFSETQ. The CDR3 region is CASSLGGLAGATNEQFF.

The chain uses TRBV28 and TRBJ2-3; TCRdb's D call of TRBD1 is untestable without DNA. The CDR3 length is 14 residues. Germline CDR1 MDHEN, CDR2 SYDVKM. CDR3 protein: CASSLTGTTDTQYF.

The chain is built from TRBV7-2 and TRBJ1-5; TCRdb calls TRBD1, which cannot be checked without DNA. In germline, CDR1 is SGHTA, CDR2 FQGNSA. The CDR3 spans 15 residues. The CDR3 loop is CASSLDWGSNQPQHF.

This chain joins TRBV3-1 and TRBJ2-3; the D call of TRBD2 rests on TCRdb alone, since no DNA is present to check it. The CDR3 is 20 residues long. The germline V gene encodes CDR1 LGHDT and CDR2 YNNKEL (reference sequence). CDR3 sequence reads: CASSQDRGTSGTPSTDTQYF.

V is TRBV7-8 and J is TRBJ2-3. The CDR3 has 18 residues. Germline V gene sequence: CDR1 SGHVS, CDR2 FQNEAQ. CDR3 region: CASSLGSLLGVHTDTQYF.

The chain couples TRBV5-1 to TRBJ2-5; TCRdb's D gene call, TRBD2, goes unchecked for lack of DNA. CDR3 length: 15 residues. CDR1 is SGHRS and CDR2 is YFSETQ in the germline V gene. CDR3 amino acids: CASSLGTSTKETQYF.

V and J are TRBV6-5 and TRBJ1-4; absent DNA, TCRdb's TRBD1 call cannot be checked. Germline assignment: CDR1 MNHEY and CDR2 SVGAGI. The CDR3 totals 16 residues. The CDR3 reads CASSYGTVGRSRRLFF.

The chain links TRBV4-1 to TRBJ2-5; the TCRdb D gene call, TRBD1, has no DNA to confirm it. CDR1 MGHRA and CDR2 YSYEKL come from the germline V gene. CDR3 length: 14 residues. CDR3 region: CASSQQQGAETQYF.

The rearrangement uses TRBV5-1 and TRBJ2-1; TCRdb proposes TRBD1, but this gene call is untestable without DNA. The CDR3 contains 19 residues. Germline CDR1 reads SGHRS; CDR2 reads YFSETQ. The CDR3 protein is CASRLTPGQGIVAYNEQFF.

The chain joins TRBV7-2 to TRBJ2-1. Germline assignment: CDR1 SGHTA and CDR2 FQGNSA. CDR3 length: 14 residues. The CDR3 loop reads CASSFRDGHNEQFF.

V gene TRBV7-9 combines with J gene TRBJ1-2; TCRdb picks TRBD1, but there is no DNA to check that call. This CDR3 contains 12 residues. In germline, CDR1 is SEHNR, CDR2 FQNEAQ (reference sequence). The CDR3 protein is CASSRDTGGYTF.

The chain has TRBV5-1 and TRBJ2-4. The length of the CDR3 is 14 residues. Germline V gives CDR1 SGHRS, CDR2 YFSETQ. The CDR3 sequence is CASSGDVDKNIQYF. Filled out from reference TRBV5-1 and TRBJ2-4, the complete variable domain reads KAGVTQTPRYLIKTRGQQVTLSCSPISGHRSVSWYQQTPGQGLQFLFEYFSETQRNKGNFPGRFSGRQFSNSRSEMNVSTLELGDSALYLCASSGDVDKNIQYFGAGTRLSVL.

This rearrangement joins TRBV6-5 to TRBJ2-4. Germline V gene lookup returns CDR1 MNHEY and CDR2 SVGAGI. CDR3 length: 13 residues. The CDR3 region is CASSLLRENIQYF.

The gene calls are TRBV11-2 and TRBJ2-1; TCRdb returns TRBD2, unconfirmable since there is no DNA. This CDR3 contains 15 residues. Germline values: CDR1 SGHAT, CDR2 FQNNGV. CDR3 residues: CASSFWASSYNEQFF.

The rearrangement uses TRBV28 and TRBJ2-1; the D call from TCRdb, TRBD1, cannot be confirmed without DNA. The CDR3 extends over 15 amino acids. Looked up from germline, CDR1 is MDHEN and CDR2 is SYDVKM. The CDR3 spells CASSLGGTGVNEQFF.

V gene TRBV25-1 combines with J gene TRBJ1-2; the D call of TRBD1 rests on TCRdb alone, since no DNA is present to check it. Germline V gives CDR1 MGHDK, CDR2 SYGVNS. This CDR3 contains 13 residues. The CDR3 reads CASRGGILYGYTF.

The chain links TRBV7-2 to TRBJ2-7; the TRBD2 assignment by TCRdb is unverifiable without DNA. Germline V gene data show CDR1 as SGHTA and CDR2 as FQGNSA. There are 16 residues in the CDR3. CDR3 in amino acids: CASSWTSGASSYEQYF.

The chain carries TRBV20-1 and TRBJ1-1; TCRdb returns TRBD1, unconfirmable since there is no DNA. Looked up from germline, CDR1 is DFQATT and CDR2 is SNEGSKA (reference sequence). The CDR3 contains 16 residues. CDR3: CSARDPNSDRGPEAFF.

The chain carries TRBV6-5 and TRBJ2-2; with no DNA, the TCRdb D assignment of TRBD1 cannot be verified. The CDR3 length is 15 residues. Germline V lookup: CDR1 MNHEY, CDR2 SVGAGI. CDR3 loop: CASSYSWTGAGELFF.

The rearrangement uses TRBV29-1 and TRBJ2-1; TCRdb picks TRBD2, but there is no DNA to check that call. The length of the CDR3 is 14 residues. From germline, CDR1 is SQVTM and CDR2 ANQGSEA. The CDR3 reads CSAVSGRRLNEQFF.

The chain couples TRBV18 to TRBJ2-3. CDR1 KGHSH and CDR2 LQKENI come from the germline V gene. The CDR3 length is 14 residues. CDR3 residues: CASSYWGPTDTQYF.

The chain combines TRBV11-2 with TRBJ2-7; TCRdb lists TRBD1, though no DNA is available to test this call. Germline-derived CDR1 and CDR2 are SGHAT and FQNNGV. The CDR3 has 15 amino acids. The CDR3 region is CASSRALDIFYEQYF.

This rearrangement joins TRBV24-1 to TRBJ2-7; TCRdb reports TRBD1, a call that lacks DNA to check it against. Germline CDR1 KGHDR, CDR2 SFDVKD. The CDR3 is 12 residues long. CDR3 residues: CAIREKGYEQYF.

CDR3 residues: CASNTGLKDGTQYF. This rearrangement joins TRBV28 to TRBJ2-5. This CDR3 is 14 amino acids long. In germline, CDR1 is MDHEN, CDR2 SYDVKM.

The chain couples TRBV3-1 to TRBJ2-3; the TCRdb call, TRBD2, lacks DNA for checking. Germline V CDR1 and CDR2: LGHDT, YNNKEL (reference sequence). CDR3 size: 17 residues. CDR3 in amino acids: CASSQDLTSGSTDTQYF.

This sequence joins TRBV12-3 or TRBV12-4 and TRBJ2-1; TCRdb designates TRBD1, a call that cannot be tested without DNA. The CDR3 runs to 16 residues. CDR3 in amino acids: CASSLVHRGRGNEQFF.

CDR3 sequence: CATSDLRLAGSEEQFF. V usage is TRBV24-1 and J usage is TRBJ2-1; TCRdb returns TRBD2, unconfirmable since there is no DNA. Germline assignment: CDR1 KGHDR and CDR2 SFDVKD. The CDR3 loop spans 16 amino acids.

This chain links TRBV11-2 with TRBJ2-3; TCRdb's D call of TRBD1 is untestable without DNA. Germline lookup yields CDR1 SGHAT and CDR2 FQNNGV. The CDR3 is 16 residues long. CDR3 region: CASSPAGRGGTDTQYF.

The V call is TRBV5-1, the J call TRBJ2-1; TCRdb gives TRBD2 as the D gene, but with no DNA this cannot be confirmed. The CDR3 runs 12 residues. The germline gives CDR1 SGHRS, CDR2 YFSETQ. CDR3 sequence reads: CASSAAGSALFF.

The genes are TRBV20-1 and TRBJ2-7; TCRdb gives TRBD1 as the D gene, but with no DNA this cannot be confirmed. The germline CDR1 and CDR2 sequences are DFQATT and SNEGSKA (reference sequence). The CDR3 loop spans 15 amino acids. CDR3 amino acids: CSARELTGKFYEQYF.